The 15 T cell receptor beta chains in this list originate from one sample, sequenced in a study of sequential checkpoint blockade in melanoma (dated 2019 in TCRdb). The library came from the immunoSEQ multiplex PCR assay. TCRdb carries this immuneACCESS record with in-frame sequences only. Its versions omit some clonotypes, under half of them owing to an unresolved V gene in the studies checked, with the rest unexplained. The sample table lists about 24,000 clones, around 80% of them with a count of one. The ten largest clonotypes hold 9.5% to 13% of the sample. Per the publication, the treatment or condition label means: randomized to nivolumab then ipilimumab (arm A) or the reverse (arm B). The input for sequencing was CD8+ T cells sorted from blood (inferred from file names), taken from a patient given nivolumab and ipilimumab in sequence. The receptors stem from a human donor with melanoma.

The rearrangement joins TRBV7-9 to TRBJ2-2, with TRBD2 matching 14 bases. Per germline, CDR1 SEHNR and CDR2 FQNEAQ (reference sequence). CDR3 length equals 17 residues. V trimming: 3 bases; J trimming: 6 bases; junction bases outside the gene matches: 6. The CDR3 sequence is CASSFVPGLAGAGELFF. CDR3 in DNA: TGTGCCAGCAGCTTTGTACCGGGACTAGCGGGAGCCGGGGAGCTGTTTTTT.

The chain recombines TRBV29-1 with TRBJ2-7, with a tentative D call TRBD2 (5 bases). The V gene lost 5 bases and the J gene lost 0 bases, with 11 bases spanning the gap. The CDR3 spans 13 residues. CDR1 and CDR2 (germline): SQVTM, ANQGSEA. For the CDR3, the DNA is TGCAGCGTTTCCCCGGGGAGCTCCTACGAGCAGTACTTC. Translation: CSVSPGSSYEQYF.

This chain joins TRBV19 and TRBJ2-2, with D possibly matching TRBD2 (6 bases). V lost 4 bases and J 6 bases, leaving 18 bases between the germline ends. This CDR3 has 16 amino acids. Germline CDR1 is LNHDA and CDR2 is SQIVND (reference sequence). CDR3: CASSTSLQSGAGELFF. The DNA for the CDR3 is TGTGCCAGTAGTACAAGCCTCCAATCGGGGGCCGGGGAGCTGTTTTTT.

The V call is TRBV11-3, the J call TRBJ2-2, with a weak D call TRBD2 (5 bases). The CDR3 has 12 residues. V was clipped by 5 bases and J by 9 bases, with 10 bases between them. CDR1 is SGHNT, CDR2 YENEEA, per germline. CDR3: CASSRGDRELFF. The CDR3 region has the DNA TGTGCCAGCAGCCGGGGAGACAGGGAGCTGTTTTTT.

V usage is TRBV6-5 and J usage is TRBJ2-7, with 7 bases identical to TRBD2. The germline V gene has CDR1 MNHEY and CDR2 SVGAGI. This CDR3 spans 12 amino acids. J lost 2 bases, V lost 10 bases, and 5 bases had no gene match. The CDR3 here is CATRGSTYEQYF. In DNA, the CDR3 is TGTGCCACCCGCGGGAGTACCTACGAGCAGTACTTC.

The rearrangement links TRBV5-1 to TRBJ2-2; no clear D gene. This CDR3 region has 15 residues. Looked up from germline, CDR1 is SGHRS and CDR2 is YFSETQ. Trimming removed 0 bases from V and 1 base from J, with 7 bases in between. The CDR3 spells CASSLVHGNTGELFF. Written as DNA, the CDR3 is TGCGCCAGCAGCTTGGTGCACGGGAACACCGGGGAGCTGTTTTTT.

V is TRBV2 and J is TRBJ1-4; a weak D match, TRBD1 (6 bases). Between the trimmed V and J ends, which lost 2 bases and 8 bases, there was a span of 12 bases. This CDR3 has 14 amino acids. Germline CDR1 SNHLY, CDR2 FYNNEI. This chain's CDR3 is CASSENQGYEKLFF. The DNA for the CDR3 is TGTGCCAGCAGTGAAAACCAGGGGTACGAAAAACTGTTTTTT.

J is TRBJ2-1 and V is TRBV7-6, with 10 positions matching TRBD1. The germline V gene encodes CDR1 SGHVS and CDR2 FNYEAQ. The V and J ends lost 4 bases and 7 bases, in that order; junction bases with no gene match: 7. The CDR3 covers 15 residues. The CDR3 is CASSSGQGDGNEQFF. CDR3 in DNA: TGTGCCAGCAGCTCCGGACAGGGGGATGGAAATGAGCAGTTCTTC.

The chain employs TRBV2 and TRBJ1-2; weak D call: TRBD1 (5 bases). Germline V lookup: CDR1 SNHLY, CDR2 FYNNEI. This CDR3 comprises 15 residues. V was trimmed by 2 bases and J by 3 bases, leaving 13 bases between them. In nucleotides, the CDR3 is TGTGCCAGCAGTGAAACTCGACAGAATGACTATGGCTACACCTTC. Amino acids: CASSETRQNDYGYTF.

This chain links TRBV7-9 with TRBJ2-7; 10 bases map to TRBD1. Germline assignment: CDR1 SEHNR and CDR2 FQNEAQ (reference sequence). The CDR3 is made up of 15 amino acids. V was clipped by 6 bases and J by 7 bases; unmatched bases: 12. The CDR3 reads CASRPPGQGIGEQYF. CDR3 DNA sequence: TGTGCCAGCAGGCCTCCGGGACAGGGGATTGGAGAGCAGTACTTC.

V and J are TRBV23-1 and TRBJ1-1; D not resolved. TRBV23-1 is noted as an ORF with a role that remains uncertain. The CDR3 sequence is 13 residues long. V was pared by 3 bases and J by 1 base, with 6 bases between. The CDR3 reads CASSQTGNTEAFF. The CDR3 DNA reads TGCGCCAGCAGTCAGACGGGGAACACTGAAGCTTTCTTT.

This clone was detected a few times. This chain links TRBV18 with TRBJ2-7; 10 nucleotides match TRBD2. Germline loops: CDR1 KGHSH, CDR2 LQKENI. V was pared by 3 bases and J by 7 bases, with 6 bases of the junction left unmatched. The CDR3 spans 14 residues. The CDR3 bases are TGTGCCAGCTCACCCCTAGCGGGAGTGGGGGAGCAGTACTTC. Its protein product is CASSPLAGVGEQYF.

The rearrangement joins TRBV7-8 to TRBJ2-1; 8 nucleotides line up with TRBD1. The CDR3 length is 16 residues. The V segment lost 3 bases and the J segment 0 bases; nucleotides outside the gene matches: 4. From germline, CDR1 is SGHVS and CDR2 FQNEAQ. DNA for the CDR3: TGTGCCAGCAGCTTCGCTACAGGGGGCTCCTACAATGAGCAGTTCTTC. Translation: CASSFATGGSYNEQFF.

V is TRBV7-3 and J is TRBJ2-3, with 10 nucleotides matching TRBD2. Germline CDR1 SGHTA, CDR2 FQGTGA. The junction had 3 bases not matched to a gene; V was cut back by 2 bases and J by 4 bases. The CDR3 sequence is 15 residues long. DNA of the CDR3: TGTGCCAGCAGCTTATTTCTAGCGGGAGCAGATACGCAGTATTTT. This codes for CASSLFLAGADTQYF.

The gene calls are TRBV6-5 and TRBJ2-7; 7 bases agree with TRBD2. V was pared by 5 bases and J by 5 bases, with 3 bases of the junction left unmatched. This CDR3 is built from 12 residues. CDR1 and CDR2 from the germline V gene are MNHEY and SVGAGI. CDR3 nucleotides: TGTGCCAGCAGTCAAACTAGCGACGAGCAGTACTTC. Its translation: CASSQTSDEQYF.